The clone carrying this T cell receptor (beta chain) came up a few times. Its antigen is unknown. The library protocol tagged individual cDNA molecules with unique molecular identifiers. Each CDR3 protein is one row after TCRdb ran MiXCR on the 5' RACE reads. The sample carries roughly 120,000 distinct CDR3 sequences, more than 12% recorded once. The sample originates from a study of early T cells in non-severe SARS-CoV-2 infection. Study-wide context: Bulk RNA from unsorted whole blood was sequenced; chains were unpaired. Study outcomes and limitations: Lookups in VDJdb leaned toward anti-spike CD8 responses and missed private and CD4 specificities.

This CDR3 is 16 amino acids long. Germline assignment: CDR1 DFQATT and CDR2 SNEGSKA (reference sequence). V was trimmed by 0 bases and J by 8 bases, leaving 17 bases between them. The sample consisted of whole blood. The clonotype was recovered from an adult who was a healthcare worker with PCR-confirmed SARS-CoV-2 infection or an uninfected control (not recorded which). This chain joins TRBV20-1 and TRBJ1-6, with D tentatively TRBD1 (6 bases). Here the CDR3 reads CSAREGGGAGDSPLHF. The CDR3 nucleotides are TGCAGTGCTAGAGAGGGAGGAGGGGCAGGGGATTCACCCCTCCACTTT.